A single sample gave rise to the 18 T cell receptor beta chains below, sequenced in a study of blood T cells in healthy people across ages. Through a sample-barcoded 5' primer and a J-beta primer mix, a second PCR was run for roughly 7 to 12 cycles. TCRdb itself ran the 5' RACE reads through MiXCR, one entry per CDR3 protein. This table holds more than 900,000 distinct CDR3 sequences, around 27% found once. The sample was also reused in another study, on T cells of mothers and their children.

The material sequenced was blood. Receptors originate from a girl under 10 years old in good health.

V gene TRBV13 combines with J gene TRBJ2-7; tentatively, D is TRBD1 (5 bases). The CDR3 totals 13 residues. With 6 bases removed from V and 7 bases from J, the gap between germline ends came to 16 bases. CDR1 is PRHDT and CDR2 is FYEKMQ in the germline V gene (reference sequence). CDR3 nucleotide sequence: TGTGCCAGCAGAGGGGTAGGTTCAGGGGAGCAGTACTTC. It translates to CASRGVGSGEQYF.

This chain links TRBV20-1 with TRBJ2-1; a possible D gene is TRBD2 (7 bases). The germline gives CDR1 DFQATT, CDR2 SNEGSKA (reference sequence). V was clipped by 3 bases and J by 2 bases, with 17 bases between them. This CDR3 has 16 residues. The CDR3 is CSASSARGLTYNEQFF. The CDR3 DNA reads as TGCAGTGCTAGTAGCGCGCGGGGGCTTACCTACAATGAGCAGTTCTTC.

The chain uses TRBV2 and TRBJ2-7; TRBD1 matches 12 bases. J lost 1 base, V lost 5 bases, and 12 bases had no gene match. CDR1 is SNHLY and CDR2 is FYNNEI in the germline V gene. The CDR3 consists of 18 residues. The CDR3 here is CASSRMSLGQGASYEQYF. The DNA of the CDR3 is TGTGCCAGCAGTAGAATGAGCTTGGGACAGGGGGCATCCTACGAGCAGTACTTC. The full variable domain, its missing parts supplied by reference TRBV2 and TRBJ2-7, is EPEVTQTPSHQVTQMGQEVILRCVPISNHLYFYWYRQILGQKVEFLVSFYNNEISEKSEIFDDQFSVERPDGSNFTLKIRSTKLEDSAMYFCASSRMSLGQGASYEQYFGPGTRLTVT.

The V gene is TRBV13, the J gene TRBJ2-1; D remains unclear. TRBJ2-5 explains the end of the DNA better; the J call may be wrong. This CDR3 spans 14 amino acids. Germline V gives CDR1 PRHDT, CDR2 FYEKMQ (reference sequence). CDR3 nucleotide sequence: TGTGCCAGCAGAGCCTGGCAGACACAAGAGACCCAGTACTTC. Its protein is CASRAWQTQETQYF.

This clonotype was recorded a few times. The chain is built from TRBV6-5 and TRBJ2-5; D may be TRBD1 or TRBD2 (5 bases each). The CDR3 has 14 amino acids. Germline values: CDR1 MNHEY, CDR2 SVGAGI. Between the trimmed V and J ends, which lost 0 bases and 4 bases, there was a span of 9 bases. The CDR3 coding sequence is TGTGCCAGCAGTTACTCGGTGGGACGAGAGACCCAGTACTTC. It yields the protein CASSYSVGRETQYF.

This clonotype showed up just a few times. This CDR3 is CASSLNRASSYNSPLHF. In nucleotides, the CDR3 is TGCGCCAGCAGCTTAAACAGGGCTAGCTCCTATAATTCACCCCTCCACTTT. V and J are TRBV5-1 and TRBJ1-6; tentative D call: TRBD1 (6 bases). This CDR3 has 17 amino acids. Germline V gene lookup returns CDR1 SGHRS and CDR2 YFSETQ. V lost 2 bases and J lost 0, with 12 bases in between. Drawing the rest from reference TRBV5-1 and TRBJ1-6, the complete variable domain is KAGVTQTPRYLIKTRGQQVTLSCSPISGHRSVSWYQQTPGQGLQFLFEYFSETQRNKGNFPGRFSGRQFSNSRSEMNVSTLELGDSALYLCASSLNRASSYNSPLHFGNGTRLTVT.

This chain uses TRBV28 with TRBJ2-3; TRBD2 matches at 8 bases. Trimming removed 6 bases from V and 2 bases from J; junction bases left unmatched: 7. The CDR3 is 15 amino acids. The germline gives CDR1 MDHEN, CDR2 SYDVKM. Here the CDR3 DNA reads TGTGCCAGCAGGTCCCAGCGGGAGTCCACAGATACGCAGTATTTT. It specifies CASRSQRESTDTQYF. Filled out from reference TRBV28 and TRBJ2-3, the complete variable domain reads DVKVTQSSRYLVKRTGEKVFLECVQDMDHENMFWYRQDPGLGLRLIYFSYDVKMKEKGDIPEGYSVSREKKERFSLILESASTNQTSMYLCASRSQRESTDTQYFGPGTRLTVL.

The CDR3 DNA follows: TGTGCCAGCAGCCAAGGGCCGACAAACATTCAGTACTTC. Protein product: CASSQGPTNIQYF. V usage is TRBV14 and J usage is TRBJ2-4; no clear D gene. This CDR3 has 13 residues. CDR1 and CDR2 from the germline V gene are SGHDN and FVKESK. V was trimmed by 1 base and J by 6 bases, leaving 7 bases between them.

This clonotype appeared a few times. The V call is TRBV6-1, the J call TRBJ1-5, with D possibly matching TRBD1 (6 bases). Trimming stripped 4 bases from V and 3 bases from J, with 13 bases between. From germline, CDR1 is MNHNS and CDR2 SASEGT. The CDR3 has 15 amino acids. The CDR3 reads CASSVWRQDNQPQHF. Here the CDR3 DNA reads TGTGCCAGCAGTGTATGGAGACAGGACAATCAGCCCCAGCATTTT.

This clonotype was found a few times. The chain couples TRBV12-3 or TRBV12-4 to TRBJ2-5, with 13 bases fitting TRBD2. Germline trimming cut 6 bases from V and 5 bases from J; bases unmatched to any gene: 24. This CDR3 comprises 21 residues. The CDR3 reads CASSLGFSYGLAGVREETQYF. In DNA form, the CDR3 reads TGTGCCAGCAGCCTAGGGTTTTCCTATGGACTAGCGGGAGTTCGGGAGGAGACCCAGTACTTC.

This clonotype has more than one count but fewer than ten. The chain carries TRBV11-2 and TRBJ2-1; TRBD1 matches 7 bases. This CDR3 contains 16 residues. V trimming: 5 bases; J trimming: 3 bases; junction bases outside the gene matches: 10. Germline CDR1 and CDR2: SGHAT and FQNNGV. The CDR3 DNA sequence: TGTGCCAGCAGCCCCCCCCGGACAGGTTTCTACAATGAGCAGTTCTTC. This codes for CASSPPRTGFYNEQFF.

This clonotype was counted only a few times. The chain has TRBV24-1 and TRBJ2-1; D is possibly TRBD2 (5 bases). Trimming left V 7 bases short and J 10 bases short, with 16 bases between. Germline lookup yields CDR1 KGHDR and CDR2 SFDVKD. This CDR3 region has 13 residues. DNA of the CDR3: TGTGCCACCAGCGTAACCGGGATCCGAGAGCAGTTCTTC. This sequence encodes CATSVTGIREQFF.

This clonotype was seen only a few times. The CDR3 nucleotides are TGCAGTGCTAGAGATCTCCCGGTCTATGGCTACACCTTC. This sequence encodes CSARDLPVYGYTF. V and J are TRBV20-1 and TRBJ1-2, with unresolved D. The CDR3 is 13 residues long. Trimming took 0 bases from V and 4 from J, leaving 9 bases between them. Germline CDR1 DFQATT, CDR2 SNEGSKA (reference sequence).

This clonotype was detected a few times. The CDR3 nucleotides are TGCGCCAGCAGCCAAAGTCCCGGATTGGCCAAAAACATTCAGTACTTC. Translation gives CASSQSPGLAKNIQYF. V and J are TRBV4-1 and TRBJ2-4, with D hard to call. Germline loops: CDR1 MGHRA, CDR2 YSYEKL. This CDR3 spans 16 amino acids. V was trimmed by 2 bases and J by 1 base, leaving 12 bases between them.

This clonotype was observed a handful of times. The chain has TRBV5-5 and TRBJ2-7; TRBD1 or TRBD2 may be the D gene (5 bases each). CDR1 and CDR2 (germline): SGHKS, YYEKEE (reference sequence). The CDR3 runs to 13 residues. V shed 0 bases and J shed 6 bases, with 10 bases lying between them. CDR3 bases: TGTGCCAGCAGCTTGGATATGGGACCCGAGCAGTACTTC. This gives the protein CASSLDMGPEQYF.

This clonotype came up a few times. This chain joins TRBV28 and TRBJ1-4, with TRBD1 matching 8 bases. J lost 3 bases, V lost 7 bases, and 1 base had no gene match. Germline V CDR1 and CDR2: MDHEN, SYDVKM. The CDR3 covers 13 residues. CDR3 sequence reads: CASMTGANEKLFF. The CDR3 DNA reads TGTGCCAGCATGACAGGGGCTAATGAAAAACTGTTTTTT.

The CDR3 here is CSFLSGGGYEQYF. DNA for the CDR3: TGCAGTTTTCTCAGCGGGGGGGGCTACGAGCAGTACTTC. The rearrangement links TRBV20-1 to TRBJ2-7; 10 bases fit TRBD2. J lost 3 bases, V lost 8 bases, and 7 bases had no gene match. CDR3 length equals 13 residues. Germline CDR1 DFQATT, CDR2 SNEGSKA (reference sequence).

The chain recombines TRBV11-2 with TRBJ2-7; 9 bases map to TRBD2. V trimming: 7 bases; J trimming: 3 bases; junction bases outside the gene matches: 4. The CDR3 spans 13 residues. Germline CDR1 is SGHAT and CDR2 is FQNNGV. CDR3 sequence: CASMRSGSYEQYF. CDR3 in DNA: TGTGCCAGCATGCGTAGCGGGAGCTACGAGCAGTACTTC.